These 4 T cell receptor beta chains were all obtained from the same sample, sequenced in a study of T-cell reconstitution after alpha-beta-depleted transplantation in children. Unique molecular identifiers were incorporated during preparation of the TCRbeta library. Each CDR3 protein is one row after TCRdb ran MiXCR on the PCR reads. The sample holds around 450,000 distinct CDR3 sequences; about 10% are singletons and the top ten take 2% to 2.5%. The sample consisted of PBMCs, taken before TCRalphabeta/CD19-depleted stem cell transplant. The receptors were gathered from a child aged 2 to 10 with inherited bone marrow failure, due to receive a stem cell transplant.

This clonotype has at least ten counts. The CDR3 bases are TGTGCCAGCAGCTGGGGTGGAAAGGGGGCCTCCTACGAGCAGTACTTC. This translates into CASSWGGKGASYEQYF. The rearrangement uses TRBV27 and TRBJ2-7; 7 nucleotides align to TRBD1. J was trimmed by 0 bases and V by 6 bases; bases with no gene match: 11. The CDR3 contains 16 residues. Germline V gene sequence: CDR1 MNHEY, CDR2 SMNVEV (reference sequence).

This clonotype has just a few counts. The genes are TRBV7-2 and TRBJ2-6; D uncertain. CDR1 and CDR2 (germline): SGHTA, FQGNSA. Trimming shortened V by 3 bases and J by 3 bases, and 9 bases separated the two germline ends. The CDR3 has 15 amino acids. CDR3 DNA: TGTGCCAGCAGCTTGTTACTCTTTGGGGCCAACGTCCTGACTTTC. This gives the protein CASSLLLFGANVLTF.

With regard to this clonotype: A read error may explain this, as a much larger clone is one base away. The rearrangement joins TRBV28 to TRBJ2-1; D is possibly TRBD1 (6 bases). The germline CDR1 and CDR2 sequences are MDHEN and SYDVKM. The CDR3 is 13 residues long. CDR3 loop: CPSSFIAGDEQFF. The CDR3 DNA is TGTCCCAGCAGTTTTATTGCAGGGGATGAGCAGTTCTTC.

This clonotype showed up many times. This chain's CDR3 is CASSVVGHPQETQYF. CDR3 coding DNA: TGTGCCAGCAGCGTAGTGGGACACCCACAAGAGACCCAGTACTTC. The chain links TRBV9 to TRBJ2-5, with D possibly being TRBD1 (6 bases). This CDR3 is 15 amino acids long. Trimming took 0 bases from V and 2 from J, leaving 11 bases between them. Germline V CDR1 and CDR2: SGDLS, YYNGEE.